This T cell receptor (beta chain) is from a study of shared clonotypes between healthy human individuals. Across the whole study: Samples came from a couple of female and a few male donors aged 18 to 49.

Across several immunoSEQ plates, the genomic DNA of each subset was split evenly. The assay was immunoSEQ multiplex PCR, and TCRdb's table has in-frame clones only and misses some. This sample carries some 900,000 clones, over 75% of them seen once, and the ten largest clones take about 1.5%. Germline V gene data show CDR1 as SGHNT and CDR2 as YYREEE (reference sequence). Deletions cut 4 bases from V and 8 bases from J, with 18 bases between. The CDR3 is made up of 15 amino acids. A remark on this clone: Its antigen is not known.

Study observations and caveats: Researchers sampled only blood; tissue repertoires likely differ. Naive CD4 clonotype sharing across several donors was 5% to 6%.

The chain carries TRBV5-4 and TRBJ1-4; possible D gene TRBD1, 6 bases. The material sequenced was memory CD4+ T cells sorted from blood. The subset was: CD45RA-negative fraction. The receptor's source is a man aged 18 to 29 in good health. This CDR3 reads CASSPTGGFGEKLFF. The CDR3 nucleotides read TGTGCCAGCAGCCCCACGGGGGGCTTCGGGGAAAAACTGTTTTTT.